This T cell receptor beta chain emerged from a study of fetal regulatory T cell absence and autoimmunity. Overall study: Without clinical diabetes, IPEX patients showed exocrine pancreas autoimmunity. Study-level findings and limits: TRB gene family usage was broadly similar in cord blood and pancreas. Oligoclonal TCR enrichment in pancreas over cord blood reached over 85-fold for some clones.

In regard to this clone: Its antigen is not identified.

Data came from immunoSEQ multiplex PCR; TCRdb stores just in-frame clones and leaves some out. The sample lists about 46,000 clones; about 80% were seen once. Germline values: CDR1 LNHDA, CDR2 SQIVND (reference sequence). The V gene end was trimmed by 3 bases and the J gene end by 6 bases; junction bases not matched to a gene: 11. The CDR3 runs 18 residues. The origin of this receptor is a newborn boy with IPEX syndrome. Sequenced sample: cord blood. The chain is built from TRBV19 and TRBJ2-2; the match to TRBD2 covers 12 bases. CDR3 residues: CASSIGTSGGFKSGELFF. Written as DNA, the CDR3 is TGTGCCAGTAGTATCGGTACTAGCGGGGGGTTTAAGTCCGGGGAGCTGTTTTTT.